This T cell receptor (beta chain) was documented in a study of Graves' ophthalmopathy and Graves' hyperthyroidism. Study conclusions and caveats: The authors also found most expanded thyroid clonotypes above 0.001 frequency in blood.

Beta-chain TCR CDR3 regions were amplified from RNA transcripts. RT-PCR in the first round used HTBI primers; a second-round multiplex PCR followed. Using its own MiXCR run on the multiplex PCR reads, TCRdb lists one record per CDR3 protein. Of hundreds of thousands of distinct CDR3 sequences in the sample, approximately 21% were seen once. In this cohort's terms, stable hyperthyroidism meant no ophthalmopathy by 18 months of follow-up. Exclusion criteria comprised other autoimmune diseases, uncontrolled infections, pregnancy or lactation in patients. To note about this clonotype: Its antigen is not known.

Source material: peripheral blood. The receptor's source is a woman between 18 and 29 years old with stable Graves' hyperthyroidism. Some clones in this sample may be carry-over from other donors' samples.

The CDR3: CASRPIGTSGGAKNIQYF. The DNA for the CDR3 is TGCGCCAGCAGGCCCATAGGGACTAGCGGGGGAGCCAAAAACATTCAGTACTTC. The rearrangement links TRBV10-2 to TRBJ2-4; TRBD2 matches at 14 bases. Germline V CDR1 and CDR2: WSHSY, SAAADI. Trimming took 6 bases from V and 0 from J; bases not matched to a gene: 7. This CDR3 is built from 18 residues.